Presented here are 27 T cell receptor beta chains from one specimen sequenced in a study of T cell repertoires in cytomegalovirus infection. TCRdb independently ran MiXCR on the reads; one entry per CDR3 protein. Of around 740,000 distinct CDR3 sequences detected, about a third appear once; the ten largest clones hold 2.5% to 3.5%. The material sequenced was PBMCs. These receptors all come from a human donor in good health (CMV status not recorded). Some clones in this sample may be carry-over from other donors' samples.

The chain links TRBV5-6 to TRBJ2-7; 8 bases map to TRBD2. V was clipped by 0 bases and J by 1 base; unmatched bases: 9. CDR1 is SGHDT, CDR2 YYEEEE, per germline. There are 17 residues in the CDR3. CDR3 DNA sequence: TGTGCCAGCAGCTTGGCAGCGGGAGAGGGACCTTCCTACGAGCAGTACTTC. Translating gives CASSLAAGEGPSYEQYF.

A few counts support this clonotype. The CDR3 here is CASSSLAGKNTGELFF. CDR3 nucleotides: TGTGCCAGCAGCTCCCTAGCGGGCAAGAACACCGGGGAGCTGTTTTTT. The J gene is TRBJ2-2, the V gene TRBV7-6; 8 nucleotides line up with TRBD2. Per the germline V gene, CDR1 is SGHVS and CDR2 is FNYEAQ. With 4 bases clipped from V and 1 base from J, the junction kept 5 bases outside the gene matches. This CDR3 has 16 amino acids.

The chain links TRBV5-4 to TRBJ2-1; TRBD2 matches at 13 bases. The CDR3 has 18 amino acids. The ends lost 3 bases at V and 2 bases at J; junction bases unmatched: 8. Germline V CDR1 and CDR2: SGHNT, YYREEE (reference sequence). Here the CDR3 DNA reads TGTGCCAGCAGCTCCCGAGTACTAGCGGGAGGGACCTACAATGAGCAGTTCTTC. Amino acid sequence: CASSSRVLAGGTYNEQFF.

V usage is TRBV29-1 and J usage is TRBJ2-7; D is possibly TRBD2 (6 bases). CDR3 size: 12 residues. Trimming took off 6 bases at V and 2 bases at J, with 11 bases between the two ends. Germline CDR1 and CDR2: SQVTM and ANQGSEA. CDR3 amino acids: CSVGGKTYEQYF. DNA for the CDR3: TGCAGCGTGGGGGGAAAAACCTACGAGCAGTACTTC.

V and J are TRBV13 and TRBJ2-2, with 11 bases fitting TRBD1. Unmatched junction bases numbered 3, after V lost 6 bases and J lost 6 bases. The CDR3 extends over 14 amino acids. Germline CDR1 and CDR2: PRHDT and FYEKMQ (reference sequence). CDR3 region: CASRGDRGAGELFF. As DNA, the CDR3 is TGTGCCAGCAGAGGGGACAGGGGGGCCGGGGAGCTGTTTTTT.

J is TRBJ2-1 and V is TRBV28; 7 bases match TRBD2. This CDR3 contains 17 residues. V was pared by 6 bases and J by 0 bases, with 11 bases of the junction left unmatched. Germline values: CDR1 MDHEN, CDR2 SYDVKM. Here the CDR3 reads CASRVSGGRSSYNEQFF. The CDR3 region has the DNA TGTGCCAGCAGAGTCTCCGGGGGGAGAAGCTCCTACAATGAGCAGTTCTTC.

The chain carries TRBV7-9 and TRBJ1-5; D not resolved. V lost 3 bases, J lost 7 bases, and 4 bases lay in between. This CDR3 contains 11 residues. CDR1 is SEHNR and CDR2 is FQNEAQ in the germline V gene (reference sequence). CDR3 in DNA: TGTGCCAGCAGCTTTTACCAGCCCCAGCATTTT. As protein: CASSFYQPQHF.

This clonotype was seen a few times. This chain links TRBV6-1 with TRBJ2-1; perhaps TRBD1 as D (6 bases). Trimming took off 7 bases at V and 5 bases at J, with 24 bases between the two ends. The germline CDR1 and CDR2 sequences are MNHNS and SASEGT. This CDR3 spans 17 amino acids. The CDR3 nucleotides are TGTGCCAGCATGGATATAAACTTCCGGGACAAACACAATGAGCAGTTCTTC. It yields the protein CASMDINFRDKHNEQFF.

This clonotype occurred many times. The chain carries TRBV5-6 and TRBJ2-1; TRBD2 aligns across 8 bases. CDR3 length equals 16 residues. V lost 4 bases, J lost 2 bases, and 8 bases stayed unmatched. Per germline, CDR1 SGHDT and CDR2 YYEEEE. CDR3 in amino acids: CASSQPYGGAYNEQFF. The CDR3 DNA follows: TGTGCCAGCAGCCAACCCTACGGGGGGGCCTACAATGAGCAGTTCTTC.

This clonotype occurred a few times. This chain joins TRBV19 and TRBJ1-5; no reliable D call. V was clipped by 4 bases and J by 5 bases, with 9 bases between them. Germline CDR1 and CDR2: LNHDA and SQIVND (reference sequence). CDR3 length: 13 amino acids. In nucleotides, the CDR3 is TGTGCCAGTAGTACGTATATTGATCAGCCCCAGCATTTT. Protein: CASSTYIDQPQHF.

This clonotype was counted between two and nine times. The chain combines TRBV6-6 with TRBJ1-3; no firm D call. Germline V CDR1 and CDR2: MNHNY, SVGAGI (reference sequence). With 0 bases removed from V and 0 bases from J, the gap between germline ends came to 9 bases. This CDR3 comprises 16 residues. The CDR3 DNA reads TGTGCCAGCAGTTACTCGAGTTCACGCTCTGGAAACACCATATATTTT. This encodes CASSYSSSRSGNTIYF.

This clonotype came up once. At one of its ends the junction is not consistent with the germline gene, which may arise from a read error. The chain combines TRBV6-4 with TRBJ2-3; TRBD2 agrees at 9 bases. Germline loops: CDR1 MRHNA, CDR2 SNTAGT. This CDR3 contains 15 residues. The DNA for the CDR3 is TGTGACAGCAGTGACACTAGCGGGAGCACAGATACGCAGTATTTT. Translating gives CDSSDTSGSTDTQYF.

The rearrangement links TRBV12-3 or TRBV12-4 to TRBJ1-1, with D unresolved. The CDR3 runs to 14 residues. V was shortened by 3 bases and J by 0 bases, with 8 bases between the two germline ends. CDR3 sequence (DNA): TGTGCCAGCAGTTTCCGGGAAGTGAACACTGAAGCTTTCTTT. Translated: CASSFREVNTEAFF.

CDR3 sequence (DNA): TGTGCCAGCAGTTTATCTAGTTGGGACGGTAATTTCGGGTACAATGAGCAGTTCTTC. Protein product: CASSLSSWDGNFGYNEQFF. This rearrangement joins TRBV28 to TRBJ2-1; tentatively, D is TRBD1 or TRBD2 (5 bases each). CDR3 length: 19 amino acids. CDR1 and CDR2 from the germline V gene are MDHEN and SYDVKM. V was trimmed by 1 base and J by 4 bases, leaving 23 bases between them. Based on the CDR3 plus reference TRBV28 and TRBJ2-1, the full variable domain is DVKVTQSSRYLVKRTGEKVFLECVQDMDHENMFWYRQDPGLGLRLIYFSYDVKMKEKGDIPEGYSVSREKKERFSLILESASTNQTSMYLCASSLSSWDGNFGYNEQFFGPGTRLTVL.

The CDR3 is CSAWDRTEAFF. The CDR3 DNA reads TGCAGTGCTTGGGACCGAACTGAAGCTTTCTTT. This sequence joins TRBV20-1 and TRBJ1-1; D perhaps matches TRBD1 (5 bases). The CDR3 is 11 amino acids. The germline V gene encodes CDR1 DFQATT and CDR2 SNEGSKA (reference sequence). Trimming removed 5 bases at V and 5 bases at J, with 9 bases between.

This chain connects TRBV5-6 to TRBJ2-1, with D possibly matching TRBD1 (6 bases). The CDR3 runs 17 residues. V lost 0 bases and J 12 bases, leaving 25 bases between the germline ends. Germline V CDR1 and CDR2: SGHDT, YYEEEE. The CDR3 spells CASSLAGAGAHKGGQFF. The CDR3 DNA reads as TGTGCCAGCAGCTTGGCCGGGGCTGGCGCCCACAAAGGGGGGCAGTTCTTC. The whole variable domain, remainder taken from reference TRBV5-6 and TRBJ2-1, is DAGVTQSPTHLIKTRGQQVTLRCSPKSGHDTVSWYQQALGQGPQFIFQYYEEEERQRGNFPDRFSGHQFPNYSSELNVNALLLGDSALYLCASSLAGAGAHKGGQFFGPGTRLTVL.

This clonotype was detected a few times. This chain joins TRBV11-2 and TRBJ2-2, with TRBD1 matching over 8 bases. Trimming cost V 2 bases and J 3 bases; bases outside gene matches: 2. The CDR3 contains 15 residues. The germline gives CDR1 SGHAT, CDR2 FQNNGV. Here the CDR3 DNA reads TGTGCCAGCAGCTTATCAGGGGGCGACACCGGGGAGCTGTTTTTT. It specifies CASSLSGGDTGELFF.

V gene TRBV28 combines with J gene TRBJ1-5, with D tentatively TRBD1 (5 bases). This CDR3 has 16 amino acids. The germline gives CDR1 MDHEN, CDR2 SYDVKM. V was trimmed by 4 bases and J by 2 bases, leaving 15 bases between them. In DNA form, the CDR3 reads TGTGCCAGCAGTTCTCCGGCAGCAGGGCGCAATCAGCCCCAGCATTTT. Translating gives CASSSPAAGRNQPQHF. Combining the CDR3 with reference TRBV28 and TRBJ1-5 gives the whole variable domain DVKVTQSSRYLVKRTGEKVFLECVQDMDHENMFWYRQDPGLGLRLIYFSYDVKMKEKGDIPEGYSVSREKKERFSLILESASTNQTSMYLCASSSPAAGRNQPQHFGDGTRLSIL.

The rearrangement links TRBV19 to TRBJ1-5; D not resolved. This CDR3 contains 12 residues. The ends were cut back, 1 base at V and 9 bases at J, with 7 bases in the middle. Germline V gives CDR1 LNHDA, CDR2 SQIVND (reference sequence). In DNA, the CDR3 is TGTGCCAGTAGTATAGGCGGGATGCCCCAGCATTTT. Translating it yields CASSIGGMPQHF.

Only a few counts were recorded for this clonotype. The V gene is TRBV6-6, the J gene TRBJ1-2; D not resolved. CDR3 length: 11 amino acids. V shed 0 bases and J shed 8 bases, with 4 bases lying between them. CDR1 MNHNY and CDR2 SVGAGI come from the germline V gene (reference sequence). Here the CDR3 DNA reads TGTGCCAGCAGTTACTCGCGGGGCTACACCTTC. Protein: CASSYSRGYTF.

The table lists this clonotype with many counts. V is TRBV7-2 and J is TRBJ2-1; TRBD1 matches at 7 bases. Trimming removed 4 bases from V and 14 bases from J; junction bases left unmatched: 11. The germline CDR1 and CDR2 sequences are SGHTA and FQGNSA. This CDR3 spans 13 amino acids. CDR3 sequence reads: CASSSGDRVVKFF. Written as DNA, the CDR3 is TGTGCCAGCAGCTCGGGTGACAGGGTGGTAAAGTTCTTC.

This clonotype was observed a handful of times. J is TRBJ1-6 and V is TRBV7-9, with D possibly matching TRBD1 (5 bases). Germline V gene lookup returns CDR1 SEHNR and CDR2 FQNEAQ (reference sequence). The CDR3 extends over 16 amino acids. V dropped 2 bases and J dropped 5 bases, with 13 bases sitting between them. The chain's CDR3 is CASSLSGRADNSPLHF. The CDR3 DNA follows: TGTGCCAGCAGCTTAAGCGGCAGGGCCGATAATTCACCCCTCCACTTT.

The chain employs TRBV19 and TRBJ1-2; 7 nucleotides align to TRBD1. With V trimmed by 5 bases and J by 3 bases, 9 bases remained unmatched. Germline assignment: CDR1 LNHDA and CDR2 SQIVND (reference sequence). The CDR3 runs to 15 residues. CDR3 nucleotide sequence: TGTGCCAGTAGTCCCGACAGGGAAGGGGACTATGGCTACACCTTC. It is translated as CASSPDREGDYGYTF.

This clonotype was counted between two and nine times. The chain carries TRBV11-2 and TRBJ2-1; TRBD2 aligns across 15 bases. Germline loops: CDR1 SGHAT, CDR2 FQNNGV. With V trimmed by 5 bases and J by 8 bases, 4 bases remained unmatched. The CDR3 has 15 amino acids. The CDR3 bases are TGTGCCAGCAGCGAGGGACTAGCGGGAGGAGATGAGCAGTTCTTC. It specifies CASSEGLAGGDEQFF. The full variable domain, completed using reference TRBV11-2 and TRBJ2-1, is EAGVAQSPRYKIIEKRQSVAFWCNPISGHATLYWYQQILGQGPKLLIQFQNNGVVDDSQLPKDRFSAERLKGVDSTLKIQPAKLEDSAVYLCASSEGLAGGDEQFFGPGTRLTVL.

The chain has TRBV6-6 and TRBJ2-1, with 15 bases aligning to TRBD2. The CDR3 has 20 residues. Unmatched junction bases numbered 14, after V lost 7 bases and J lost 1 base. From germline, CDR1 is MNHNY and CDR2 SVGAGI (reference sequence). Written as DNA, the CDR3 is TGTGCCAGCACTCCAACTCGGACTAGCGGGAGGGCCAGGTCCTACAATGAGCAGTTCTTC. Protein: CASTPTRTSGRARSYNEQFF.

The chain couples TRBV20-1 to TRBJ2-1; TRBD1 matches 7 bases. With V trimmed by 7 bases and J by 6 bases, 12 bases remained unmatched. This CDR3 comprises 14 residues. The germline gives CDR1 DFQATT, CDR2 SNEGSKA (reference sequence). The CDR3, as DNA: TGCAGTGTCCAATCGGGCAGGGGGATCAATGAGCAGTTCTTC. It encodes CSVQSGRGINEQFF.

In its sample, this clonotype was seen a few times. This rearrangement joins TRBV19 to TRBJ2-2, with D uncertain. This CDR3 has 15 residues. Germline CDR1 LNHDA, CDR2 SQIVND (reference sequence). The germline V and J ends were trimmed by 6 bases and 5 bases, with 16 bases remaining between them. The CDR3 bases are TGTGCCAGTAGCTCTACCGATCCGAGTACCGGGGAGCTGTTTTTT. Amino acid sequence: CASSSTDPSTGELFF.